The source of this T cell receptor (beta chain) is a study of shared clonotypes between healthy human individuals. Findings and caveats of the study: Among the subsets, naive ones generally showed larger estimated richness than memory ones. The sharing of roughly 5% of naive CD4 clonotypes was seen across a handful of donors.

As defined, naive CD8 cells were CD45RO-negative and positively selected for CCR7, with terminally differentiated effector memory CD45RA+ cells excluded. Germline V gives CDR1 MDHEN, CDR2 SYDVKM. Trimming cost V 8 bases and J 2 bases, with 10 bases left between them. The CDR3 has 12 residues. The assay was immunoSEQ multiplex PCR, and TCRdb's table has in-frame clones only and misses some. Among some 630,000 clones listed, 95% to 97% were seen once. With respect to this clone: The antigen remains unidentified.

The receptor was derived from a woman aged 25-40 years in good health. Input material: naive CD8+ T cells sorted from blood. V usage is TRBV28 and J usage is TRBJ2-7, with D possibly being TRBD2 (6 bases). CDR3 residues: CASELAPYEQYF. The CDR3 region has the DNA TGTGCCAGCGAACTAGCTCCCTACGAGCAGTACTTC.